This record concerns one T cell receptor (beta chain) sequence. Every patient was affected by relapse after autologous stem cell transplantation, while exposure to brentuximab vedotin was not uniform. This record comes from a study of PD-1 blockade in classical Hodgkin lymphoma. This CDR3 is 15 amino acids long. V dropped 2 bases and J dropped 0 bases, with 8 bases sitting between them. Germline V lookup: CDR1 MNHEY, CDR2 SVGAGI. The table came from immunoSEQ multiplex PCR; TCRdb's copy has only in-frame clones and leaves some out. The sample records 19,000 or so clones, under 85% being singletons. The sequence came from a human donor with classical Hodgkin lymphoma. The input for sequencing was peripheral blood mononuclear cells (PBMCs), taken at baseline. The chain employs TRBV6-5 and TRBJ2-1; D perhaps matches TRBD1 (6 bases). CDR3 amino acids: CASSYVDSSYNEQFF. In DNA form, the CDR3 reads TGTGCCAGCAGTTACGTGGACAGCTCCTACAATGAGCAGTTCTTC.